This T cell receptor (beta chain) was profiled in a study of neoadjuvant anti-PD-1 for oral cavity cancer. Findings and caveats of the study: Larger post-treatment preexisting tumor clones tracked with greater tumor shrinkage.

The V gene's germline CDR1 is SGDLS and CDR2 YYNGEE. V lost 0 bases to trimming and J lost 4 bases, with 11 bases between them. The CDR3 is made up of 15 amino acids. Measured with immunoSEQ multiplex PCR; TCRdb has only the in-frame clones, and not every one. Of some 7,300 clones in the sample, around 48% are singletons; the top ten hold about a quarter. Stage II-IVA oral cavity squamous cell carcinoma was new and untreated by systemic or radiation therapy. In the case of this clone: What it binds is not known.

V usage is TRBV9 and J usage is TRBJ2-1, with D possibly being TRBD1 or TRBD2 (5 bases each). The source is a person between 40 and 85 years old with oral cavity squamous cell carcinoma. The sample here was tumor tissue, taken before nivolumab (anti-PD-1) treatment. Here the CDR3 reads CASSVGGGGYNEQFF. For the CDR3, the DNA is TGTGCCAGCAGCGTAGGGGGCGGCGGGTACAATGAGCAGTTCTTC.